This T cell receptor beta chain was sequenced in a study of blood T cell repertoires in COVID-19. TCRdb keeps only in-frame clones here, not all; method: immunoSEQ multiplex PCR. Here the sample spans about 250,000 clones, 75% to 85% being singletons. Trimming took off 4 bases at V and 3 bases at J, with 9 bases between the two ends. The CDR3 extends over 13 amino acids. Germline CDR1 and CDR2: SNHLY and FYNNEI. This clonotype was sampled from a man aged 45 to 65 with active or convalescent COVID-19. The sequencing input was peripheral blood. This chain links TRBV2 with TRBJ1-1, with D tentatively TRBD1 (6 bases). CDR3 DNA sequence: TGTGCCAGCAGTGTGGCAGGGGACACTGAAGCTTTCTTT. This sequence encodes CASSVAGDTEAFF.